The T cell receptor beta chain under discussion was sequenced for a study of blood T cell repertoires in COVID-19. V shed 7 bases and J 2 bases; nucleotides not matched to a gene: 7. The germline V gene has CDR1 MDHEN and CDR2 SYDVKM. This CDR3 has 15 residues. Cohort assignment relied on participant-reported clinical history. Using immunoSEQ multiplex PCR, the repertoire was profiled, and TCRdb retains in-frame clones only, with some absent. Of fewer than 250,000 clones listed, 90% were seen once; the top ten hold over 13%. This clone was observed a handful of times. The chain uses TRBV28 and TRBJ1-2, with 10 bases lining up with TRBD1. Material: PBMCs or T cells enriched from blood (not recorded which). The source of this sequence is a man younger than 40 who had been exposed to COVID-19. The CDR3 DNA reads TGTGCCAGCATCCTCCGGGGACAGGGGAACTATGGCTACACCTTC. Amino acids: CASILRGQGNYGYTF.